This T cell receptor (beta chain) comes out of a study of beta chain features in type 1 diabetes. Whole-study findings and limits: Moderate but significant shortening of TCRB CDR3s was recorded in all four CD4+ subsets from Type 1 diabetes patients.

This clone was seen just once. The target antigen is unknown. The whole isolated RNA underwent reverse transcription, so sequencing captured expressed TCRB transcripts. Generated by immunoSEQ multiplex PCR, the TCRdb table keeps only in-frame clones and is missing some. The repertoire holds under 70,000 clones, with just under 65% as singletons. Blood was collected once per donor into heparin, averaging around 120 mL. CD45RO/CCR7/CD25/CD127/CD95/CD27 separated CD4+ naive, central memory, regulatory and stem cell-like memory cells by sorting. V lost 0 bases, J lost 5 bases, and 7 bases stayed unmatched. This CDR3 comprises 16 residues. Germline V CDR1 and CDR2: GTSNPN, SVGIG (reference sequence).

The receptor's source is a woman aged 25 to 39 with type 1 diabetes. Sequencing input: stem cell memory CD4+ T cells from blood. This sequence joins TRBV30 and TRBJ2-2; 9 bases are shared with TRBD1. CDR3 coding DNA: TGTGCCTGGAGTGTCGACGGGACAGGGTTAACCGGGGAGCTGTTTTTT. This sequence encodes CAWSVDGTGLTGELFF.